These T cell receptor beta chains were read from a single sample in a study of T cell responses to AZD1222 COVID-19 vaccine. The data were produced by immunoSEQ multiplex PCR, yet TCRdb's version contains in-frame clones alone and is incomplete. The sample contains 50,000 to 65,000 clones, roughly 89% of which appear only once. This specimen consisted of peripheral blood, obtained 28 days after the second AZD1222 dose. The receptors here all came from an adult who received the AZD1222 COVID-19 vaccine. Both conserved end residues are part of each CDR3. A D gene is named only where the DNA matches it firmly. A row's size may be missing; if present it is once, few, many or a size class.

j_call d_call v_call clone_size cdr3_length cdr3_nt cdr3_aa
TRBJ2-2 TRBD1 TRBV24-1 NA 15 TGTGCCACCTCGGGTTGGGGACAGGGGCCCGGGGAGCTGTTTTTT CATSGWGQGPGELFF
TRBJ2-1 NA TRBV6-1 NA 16 TGTGCCAGCAGTGCTAGTCCCACTTCTACCTACAATGAGCAGTTCTTC CASSASPTSTYNEQFF
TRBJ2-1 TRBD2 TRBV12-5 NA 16 TGTGCTAGTGGTCCCTCGGGTAGCGGGGTTTACAATGAGCAGTTCTTC CASGPSGSGVYNEQFF
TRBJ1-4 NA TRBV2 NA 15 TGTGCCAGCAGTGGGGGGAGTGCAACTAATGAAAAACTGTTTTTT CASSGGSATNEKLFF
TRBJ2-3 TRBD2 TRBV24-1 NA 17 TGTGCCACCAGTGAAAGACTAGCGGGAGGGCCCCCAGATACGCAGTATTTT CATSERLAGGPPDTQYF
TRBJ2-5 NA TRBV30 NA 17 TGTGCCTGGACAGCCGGGACTCCTCACCGCTACCAAGAGACCCAGTACTTC CAWTAGTPHRYQETQYF
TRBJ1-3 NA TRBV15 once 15 TGTGCCACCAGCCCCCTGGGGGCGAAAGGAAACACCATATATTTT CATSPLGAKGNTIYF
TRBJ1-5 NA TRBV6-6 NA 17 TGTGCCAGCAGTCCTACCACAGGGCGCACCTCAAATCAGCCCCAGCATTTT CASSPTTGRTSNQPQHF
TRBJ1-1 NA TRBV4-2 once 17 TGTGCCAGCAGCCAAGAACGAGGGGGACGGGGGAACACTGAAGCTTTCTTT CASSQERGGRGNTEAFF
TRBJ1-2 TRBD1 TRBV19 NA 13 TGTGCCAGTAGTGCAGGACAGGGCTATGGCTACACCTTC CASSAGQGYGYTF
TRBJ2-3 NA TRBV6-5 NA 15 TGTGCCAGCAGCGATCCGGGCCGTGGGTCGGATACGCAGTATTTT CASSDPGRGSDTQYF
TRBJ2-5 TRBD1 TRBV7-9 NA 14 TGTGCCAGCAGCCCAGGACAGGGCCGAGGGACCCAGTACTTC CASSPGQGRGTQYF
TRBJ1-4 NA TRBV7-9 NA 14 TGTGCCAGCAGCCCGGGGCGTCCGGGGGAAAAACTGTTTTTT CASSPGRPGEKLFF
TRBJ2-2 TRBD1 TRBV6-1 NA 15 TGTGCCAGCAGTGAGAGGACAGGAAACACCGGGGAGCTGTTTTTT CASSERTGNTGELFF
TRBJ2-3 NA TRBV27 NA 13 TGTGCCAGCAGTTTACCCGGGACAGATACGCAGTATTTT CASSLPGTDTQYF
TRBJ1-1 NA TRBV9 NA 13 TGTGCCAGCAGCGTAGATGGGAACACTGAAGCTTTCTTT CASSVDGNTEAFF
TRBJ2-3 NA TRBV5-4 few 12 TGTGCCAGCAGTTTACGCACAGATACGCAGTATTTT CASSLRTDTQYF
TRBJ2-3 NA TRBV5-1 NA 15 TGCGCCAGCAGCTTGGGGGGGGTATCGATAGATACGCAGTATTTT CASSLGGVSIDTQYF
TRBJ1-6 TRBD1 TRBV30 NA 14 TGTGCCGTTCAATTCACAGGGGGGAATTCACCCCTCCACTTT CAVQFTGGNSPLHF
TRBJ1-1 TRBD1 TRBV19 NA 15 TGTGCCAGTAGTAGGTGGGACAGCTTGAACACTGAAGCTTTCTTT CASSRWDSLNTEAFF
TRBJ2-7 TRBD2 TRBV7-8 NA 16 TGTGCCAGCAGCGCTAGCGGGAGGGCCCTCACGTACGAGCAGTACTTC CASSASGRALTYEQYF
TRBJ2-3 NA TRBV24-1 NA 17 TGTGCCACCAGTGATTTGCAAGGCAGTTCGGGCACAGATACGCAGTATTTT CATSDLQGSSGTDTQYF
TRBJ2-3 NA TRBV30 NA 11 TGTGCCTGGGGTGGGGTAGATACGCAGTATTTT CAWGGVDTQYF
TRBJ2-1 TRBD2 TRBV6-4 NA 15 TGTGCCAGCAGTGTTGGTCTAGCGGCCTACAATGAGCAGTTCTTC CASSVGLAAYNEQFF
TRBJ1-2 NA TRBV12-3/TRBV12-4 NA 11 TGTGCCAGCAGTAAGCCCGGGGGCTACACCTTC CASSKPGGYTF
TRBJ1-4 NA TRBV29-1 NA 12 TGCAGCGTTGAGGAGGTGGGGGAAAAACTGTTTTTT CSVEEVGEKLFF
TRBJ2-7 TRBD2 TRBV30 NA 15 TGTGCCTGGAGTGTAACCTCCAGCGGGAGGGAGAAGCAGTACTTC CAWSVTSSGREKQYF
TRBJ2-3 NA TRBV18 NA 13 TGTGCCAGCTCCCCGTTACACACAGATACGCAGTATTTT CASSPLHTDTQYF
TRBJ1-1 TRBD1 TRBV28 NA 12 TGTGCCTCCCAACAGGGGGACACTGAAGCTTTCTTT CASQQGDTEAFF
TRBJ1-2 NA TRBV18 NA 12 TGTGCCAGCTCACCCGGGGGGTATGGCTACACCTTC CASSPGGYGYTF
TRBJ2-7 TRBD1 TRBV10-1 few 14 TGCGCCAGCAAATACGACAGGGGGCCCTACGAGCAGTACTTC CASKYDRGPYEQYF
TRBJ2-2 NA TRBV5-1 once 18 TGCGCCAGCAGCTTCAAGTCGGAGCTGGCTGGTGACACCGGGGAGCTGTTTTTT CASSFKSELAGDTGELFF